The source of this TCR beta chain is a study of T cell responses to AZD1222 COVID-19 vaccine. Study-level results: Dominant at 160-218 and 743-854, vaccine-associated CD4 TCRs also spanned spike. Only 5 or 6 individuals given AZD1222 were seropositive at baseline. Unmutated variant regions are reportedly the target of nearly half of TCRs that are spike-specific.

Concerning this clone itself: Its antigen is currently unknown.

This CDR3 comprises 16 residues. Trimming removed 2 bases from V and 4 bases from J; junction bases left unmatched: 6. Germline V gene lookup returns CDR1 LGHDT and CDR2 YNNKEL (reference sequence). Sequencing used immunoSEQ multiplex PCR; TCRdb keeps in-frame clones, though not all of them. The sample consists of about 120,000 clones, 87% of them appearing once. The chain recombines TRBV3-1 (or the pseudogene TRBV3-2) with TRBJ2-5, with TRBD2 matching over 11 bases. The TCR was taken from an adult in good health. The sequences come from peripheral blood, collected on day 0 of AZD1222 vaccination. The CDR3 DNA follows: TGTGCCAGCAGCCAAATGCTAGCGGGAGGTGCAGAGACCCAGTACTTC. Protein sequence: CASSQMLAGGAETQYF.